Given below is one T cell receptor beta chain in context. The sample holds one count of this clone. The clone's antigen remains unknown. No base quality values were provided; no much bigger clone lies one nucleotide off. These data belong to a study of Ad26.COV2.S vaccination and SARS-CoV-2 variants (dated by TCRdb to the early 2020s). Context from the whole study: TCRbeta repertoire sequencing served as the tool for gauging how specific and how broad the SARS-CoV-2-reactive T cell receptors were following Ad26.COV2.S vaccination. A total of 32 samples were included in the TCR-sequenced set, comprising around 19 Ad26.COV2.S vaccine recipients, 5 placebo recipients and 8 SARS-CoV-2 convalescent individuals. Overall results and qualifications from the work: According to the authors, total T cell responses may have been underestimated by the TCR breadth and depth analyses. Non-spike TCR breadth was comparable between vaccine and placebo recipients, consistent with the vaccine containing only spike. Compared with placebo recipients, Ad26.COV2.S recipients showed higher spike-specific TCR breadth (P = 0.0014). After vaccination, spike-specific CD8+ and CD4+ T cell responses were reported to show substantial breadth.

The sample's time point, from its label and the paper: individuals recovered from natural SARS-CoV-2 infection. The immunoSEQ Assay was used to sequence TCRbeta CDR3 regions. After extraction, genomic DNA underwent amplification by bias-controlled multiplex PCR, followed by high-throughput sequencing. The authors' analysis ran thus. To quantify the absolute abundance of every unique TCRbeta CDR3 region, sequences were collapsed and filtered. Usable DNA was measured by amplifying reference genes present in all nucleated cells, and TCRbeta template counts were normalized to that usable DNA to estimate T cell fraction. Repertoire TCRs were annotated as SARS-CoV-2-specific by exact matching of V gene, CDR3 amino acid sequence and J gene to a known reactive TCR set. The reference SARS-CoV-2 TCR set was obtained from MIRA and was filtered for enrichment in COVID-19-positive ImmuneCODE repertoires, whereby public or cross-reactive TCRs were removed. Drawing on the MIRA antigens, annotated TCRs were analysed further at the level of specific ORF or position within ORF. Breadth was defined as annotated unique rearrangements over total unique productive rearrangements; depth was the summed frequency of those rearrangements. TCR breadth was compared between groups using two-sided Wilcoxon rank-sum tests. TCRdb limited this immuneACCESS table to in-frame rearrangements with V and J called. A share of clones is missing; checked studies link under half to unresolved V genes, and the rest is unexplained. Clonal size and the V and J genes are those of that table, whereas D and trimming came from the DNA. The sample table records just over 350,000 clones; about 92% of these occur just once. Clones ranked in the top ten supply about 3.9% of the sample.

The CDR3 sequence holds 14 residues, the cysteine and phenylalanine included. Only the CDR3 region is kept as DNA, spanning 42 bases read in frame from base 1. The germline V gene supplies CDR1 SGHTA and CDR2 FQGTGA. Trimming costs V 5 bases and J 1 base, and their ends lie 8 bases apart. The TCR was taken from a human donor who had recovered from COVID-19. Recombination linked TRBV7-3 to TRBJ2-2, with an unclear D gene assignment. Sequencing was performed on peripheral blood, taken after recovery from COVID-19. The DNA sequence follows: TGTGCCAGCAGCCGAGACGGGAACACCGGGGAGCTGTTTTTT. Protein translation: CASSRDGNTGELFF.